Listed below are T cell receptor beta chains from one sample, sequenced in a study of T-cell memory formation after mild COVID-19. MiXCR was run by TCRdb on the 5' RACE reads, yielding one entry per CDR3 protein. The sample consists of about 500,000 distinct CDR3 sequences, roughly 20% of them appearing once. The material sequenced was PBMCs or a T cell subset sorted from them (not recorded which). These receptors came from an adult woman who had mild COVID-19 (a few samples of this study predate the infection). Cell type and time point are not known. CDR3s include the opening cysteine and the closing phenylalanine or tryptophan. A D gene is named only where the DNA matches it firmly. Clone size appears in some rows only: once, few, many, or a class for an expanded clone.

CDR3 length: 12; V gene: TRBV12-3/TRBV12-4; J gene: TRBJ1-2; D gene: NA; clone size: NA; CDR3 protein: CASSPGSSGYTF; CDR3 DNA: TGTGCCAGCAGCCCCGGTAGCTCTGGCTACACCTTC
CDR3 length: 16; V gene: TRBV6-5; J gene: TRBJ2-6; D gene: NA; clone size: NA; CDR3 protein: CASSSAGSAGANVLTF; CDR3 DNA: TGTGCCAGCAGTTCGGCAGGATCGGCTGGGGCCAACGTCCTGACTTTC
CDR3 length: 17; V gene: TRBV7-2; J gene: TRBJ2-2; D gene: NA; clone size: NA; CDR3 protein: CASSPTAGQTNTGELFF; CDR3 DNA: TGTGCCAGCAGCCCGACCGCGGGACAGACGAACACCGGGGAGCTGTTTTTT
CDR3 length: 19; V gene: TRBV5-6; J gene: TRBJ2-3; D gene: NA; clone size: NA; CDR3 protein: CASSPGYWGGAGKEDTQYF; CDR3 DNA: TGTGCCAGCAGCCCGGGGTATTGGGGGGGGGCCGGAAAAGAAGATACGCAGTATTTT
CDR3 length: 13; V gene: TRBV19; J gene: TRBJ2-3; D gene: NA; clone size: few; CDR3 protein: CASSGVSTDTQYF; CDR3 DNA: TGTGCCAGTAGCGGCGTTAGCACAGATACGCAGTATTTT
CDR3 length: 16; V gene: TRBV5-1; J gene: TRBJ2-3; D gene: TRBD1; clone size: few; CDR3 protein: CASSAQGAWVTDTQYF; CDR3 DNA: TGCGCCAGCAGCGCCCAGGGGGCTTGGGTCACAGATACGCAGTATTTT
CDR3 length: 12; V gene: TRBV7-2; J gene: TRBJ2-7; D gene: NA; clone size: NA; CDR3 protein: CASSWAGYEQYF; CDR3 DNA: TGTGCCAGCAGCTGGGCGGGCTACGAGCAGTACTTC
CDR3 length: 13; V gene: TRBV7-6; J gene: TRBJ2-7; D gene: TRBD1; clone size: few; CDR3 protein: CASSLRQGHEQYF; CDR3 DNA: TGTGCCAGCAGCTTAAGACAGGGGCACGAGCAGTACTTC
CDR3 length: 14; V gene: TRBV7-2; J gene: TRBJ2-3; D gene: NA; clone size: NA; CDR3 protein: CASSWRQTSDTQYF; CDR3 DNA: TGTGCCAGCAGCTGGCGACAGACATCAGATACGCAGTATTTT
CDR3 length: 14; V gene: TRBV12-3/TRBV12-4; J gene: TRBJ2-4; D gene: TRBD1; clone size: few; CDR3 protein: CASSPDRNKNIQYF; CDR3 DNA: TGTGCCAGCAGCCCGGACAGGAACAAAAACATTCAGTACTTC
CDR3 length: 16; V gene: TRBV24-1; J gene: TRBJ2-7; D gene: TRBD1; clone size: NA; CDR3 protein: CATSDGGQGAPYEQYF; CDR3 DNA: TGTGCCACCAGTGACGGGGGACAGGGGGCACCCTACGAGCAGTACTTC
CDR3 length: 15; V gene: TRBV15; J gene: TRBJ2-7; D gene: TRBD1; clone size: NA; CDR3 protein: CATSRDRQGMGEQYF; CDR3 DNA: TGTGCCACCAGCAGAGATAGACAGGGGATGGGGGAGCAGTACTTC
CDR3 length: 18; V gene: TRBV7-2; J gene: TRBJ2-1; D gene: TRBD2; clone size: NA; CDR3 protein: CASSFPLAGHNMHNEQFF; CDR3 DNA: TGTGCCAGCAGCTTCCCCCTAGCGGGGCACAACATGCACAATGAGCAGTTCTTC
CDR3 length: 11; V gene: TRBV12-3/TRBV12-4; J gene: TRBJ1-1; D gene: NA; clone size: few; CDR3 protein: CALLRVGEAFF; CDR3 DNA: TGTGCCTTACTGAGGGTTGGGGAAGCTTTCTTT
CDR3 length: 13; V gene: TRBV20-1; J gene: TRBJ2-5; D gene: TRBD2; clone size: NA; CDR3 protein: CSAALAAQETQYF; CDR3 DNA: TGCAGTGCTGCACTAGCGGCCCAAGAGACCCAGTACTTC
CDR3 length: 13; V gene: TRBV7-7; J gene: TRBJ2-3; D gene: NA; clone size: few; CDR3 protein: CASSPGNRDTQYF; CDR3 DNA: TGTGCCAGCAGCCCGGGCAATCGAGATACGCAGTATTTT
CDR3 length: 18; V gene: TRBV19; J gene: TRBJ1-5; D gene: NA; clone size: NA; CDR3 protein: CASSIPGLGGISNQPQHF; CDR3 DNA: TGTGCCAGTAGTATTCCAGGACTGGGAGGGATAAGTAATCAGCCCCAGCATTTT
CDR3 length: 15; V gene: TRBV2; J gene: TRBJ1-5; D gene: NA; clone size: NA; CDR3 protein: CASTAGRKSDQPQHF; CDR3 DNA: TGTGCCAGCACAGCGGGGAGGAAGTCGGATCAGCCCCAGCATTTT
CDR3 length: 16; V gene: TRBV20-1; J gene: TRBJ2-1; D gene: TRBD2; clone size: NA; CDR3 protein: CSARAVGGTPYNEQFF; CDR3 DNA: TGCAGTGCTAGAGCGGTGGGGGGGACCCCCTACAATGAGCAGTTCTTC
CDR3 length: 16; V gene: TRBV5-6; J gene: TRBJ1-4; D gene: NA; clone size: few; CDR3 protein: CASSFTPQTTNEKLFF; CDR3 DNA: TGTGCCAGCAGCTTTACGCCTCAAACTACCAACGAAAAACTGTTTTTT
CDR3 length: 13; V gene: TRBV29-1; J gene: TRBJ2-7; D gene: NA; clone size: NA; CDR3 protein: CSVEAGSGYEQYF; CDR3 DNA: TGCAGCGTTGAAGCAGGGAGCGGCTACGAGCAGTACTTC
CDR3 length: 13; V gene: TRBV20-1; J gene: TRBJ2-3; D gene: NA; clone size: few; CDR3 protein: CSARAALADTQYF; CDR3 DNA: TGCAGTGCTAGAGCGGCGCTCGCAGATACGCAGTATTTT
CDR3 length: 12; V gene: TRBV20-1; J gene: TRBJ2-5; D gene: TRBD1; clone size: NA; CDR3 protein: CSAGRGRETQYF; CDR3 DNA: TGCAGTGCTGGCAGGGGGCGCGAGACCCAGTACTTC
CDR3 length: 16; V gene: TRBV15; J gene: TRBJ2-7; D gene: TRBD1; clone size: NA; CDR3 protein: CATSRTGTGSSYEQYF; CDR3 DNA: TGTGCCACCAGCAGAACCGGGACAGGGAGCTCCTACGAGCAGTACTTC
CDR3 length: 15; V gene: TRBV9; J gene: TRBJ2-2; D gene: TRBD2; clone size: few; CDR3 protein: CASSGGTSSPGELFF; CDR3 DNA: TGTGCCAGCAGCGGAGGGACTAGCAGTCCCGGGGAGCTGTTTTTT
CDR3 length: 15; V gene: TRBV20-1; J gene: TRBJ2-7; D gene: TRBD2; clone size: NA; CDR3 protein: CSARAVGLAIHEQYF; CDR3 DNA: TGCAGTGCTAGAGCCGTGGGACTAGCGATACACGAGCAGTACTTC
CDR3 length: 13; V gene: TRBV14; J gene: TRBJ1-1; D gene: NA; clone size: few; CDR3 protein: CASSQATGRASFF; CDR3 DNA: TGTGCCAGCAGCCAAGCTACAGGGAGGGCGTCTTTCTTT
CDR3 length: 17; V gene: TRBV6-5; J gene: TRBJ2-5; D gene: NA; clone size: NA; CDR3 protein: CASSNTSKGGVGETQYF; CDR3 DNA: TGTGCCAGCAGTAACACCTCCAAGGGGGGAGTCGGGGAGACCCAGTACTTC
CDR3 length: 14; V gene: TRBV20-1; J gene: TRBJ2-2; D gene: NA; clone size: few; CDR3 protein: CSARTDAGSGELFF; CDR3 DNA: TGCAGTGCTAGAACGGACGCCGGGAGCGGGGAGCTGTTTTTT
CDR3 length: 13; V gene: TRBV7-9; J gene: TRBJ2-5; D gene: TRBD2; clone size: few; CDR3 protein: CASSSAGVETQYF; CDR3 DNA: TGTGCCAGCAGCAGCGCGGGAGTGGAGACCCAGTACTTC
CDR3 length: 14; V gene: TRBV29-1; J gene: TRBJ2-3; D gene: TRBD2; clone size: few; CDR3 protein: CSAGTSLGKDTQYF; CDR3 DNA: TGCAGCGCCGGGACTAGTTTGGGCAAGGATACGCAGTATTTT
CDR3 length: 16; V gene: TRBV7-2; J gene: TRBJ2-5; D gene: TRBD2; clone size: NA; CDR3 protein: CASSFLGLAGGITQYF; CDR3 DNA: TGTGCCAGCAGCTTCCTAGGACTAGCGGGAGGGATAACCCAGTACTTC
CDR3 length: 15; V gene: TRBV10-3; J gene: TRBJ1-6; D gene: NA; clone size: NA; CDR3 protein: CAISENSGTNSPLHF; CDR3 DNA: TGTGCCATCAGTGAGAACTCGGGCACCAATTCACCCCTCCACTTT
CDR3 length: 14; V gene: TRBV18; J gene: TRBJ1-1; D gene: NA; clone size: NA; CDR3 protein: CASSPAPGNTEAFF; CDR3 DNA: TGTGCCAGCTCACCGGCACCGGGAAACACTGAAGCTTTCTTT
CDR3 length: 16; V gene: TRBV9; J gene: TRBJ2-2; D gene: NA; clone size: once; CDR3 protein: CASSVAGSTNTGELFF; CDR3 DNA: TGTGCCAGCAGCGTAGCTGGTAGCACGAACACCGGGGAGCTGTTTTTT
CDR3 length: 15; V gene: TRBV30; J gene: TRBJ2-2; D gene: NA; clone size: NA; CDR3 protein: CAWSVSFGGPGELFF; CDR3 DNA: TGTGCCTGGAGTGTGTCATTTGGGGGCCCCGGGGAGCTGTTTTTT
CDR3 length: 15; V gene: TRBV20-1; J gene: TRBJ2-3; D gene: TRBD2; clone size: few; CDR3 protein: CSARGTSGMRDTQYF; CDR3 DNA: TGCAGTGCTAGAGGGACTAGCGGGATGAGAGATACGCAGTATTTT
CDR3 length: 12; V gene: TRBV5-6; J gene: TRBJ1-1; D gene: NA; clone size: few; CDR3 protein: CASSLVWDEAFF; CDR3 DNA: TGTGCCAGCAGTCTCGTCTGGGACGAAGCTTTCTTT
CDR3 length: 15; V gene: TRBV20-1; J gene: TRBJ1-3; D gene: NA; clone size: few; CDR3 protein: CSANNPTVLGNTIYF; CDR3 DNA: TGCAGTGCTAATAATCCGACAGTTCTCGGAAACACCATATATTTT
CDR3 length: 14; V gene: TRBV6-5; J gene: TRBJ2-5; D gene: NA; clone size: NA; CDR3 protein: CASSNRVFQETQYF; CDR3 DNA: TGTGCCAGCAGTAACCGGGTTTTCCAAGAGACCCAGTACTTC
CDR3 length: 16; V gene: TRBV3-1; J gene: TRBJ2-5; D gene: NA; clone size: once; CDR3 protein: CASSRGPTPGKETQYF; CDR3 DNA: TGTGCCAGCAGCCGGGGGCCTACCCCGGGGAAAGAGACCCAGTACTTC
CDR3 length: 17; V gene: TRBV24-1; J gene: TRBJ2-3; D gene: TRBD2; clone size: NA; CDR3 protein: CATSDFSGTSGTDTQYF; CDR3 DNA: TGTGCCACCAGTGATTTTTCCGGGACTAGCGGCACAGATACGCAGTATTTT
CDR3 length: 19; V gene: TRBV6-1; J gene: TRBJ2-3; D gene: NA; clone size: NA; CDR3 protein: CASSDYSTVGRGSSDTQYF; CDR3 DNA: TGTGCCAGCAGTGATTATTCCACGGTGGGCAGGGGATCATCAGATACGCAGTATTTT
CDR3 length: 12; V gene: TRBV3-1; J gene: TRBJ2-3; D gene: NA; clone size: few; CDR3 protein: CASSRAENTQYF; CDR3 DNA: TGTGCCAGCAGCCGCGCAGAGAATACGCAGTATTTT
CDR3 length: 14; V gene: TRBV29-1; J gene: TRBJ2-5; D gene: TRBD1; clone size: few; CDR3 protein: CSVVEDRVKKTQYF; CDR3 DNA: TGCAGCGTTGTAGAAGACAGGGTAAAGAAGACCCAGTACTTC
CDR3 length: 13; V gene: TRBV29-1; J gene: TRBJ2-7; D gene: NA; clone size: few; CDR3 protein: CSVVWRGSYEQYF; CDR3 DNA: TGCAGCGTTGTATGGAGGGGTTCCTACGAGCAGTACTTC
CDR3 length: 14; V gene: TRBV7-9; J gene: TRBJ2-1; D gene: NA; clone size: few; CDR3 protein: CASSLLEVWNEQFF; CDR3 DNA: TGTGCCAGCAGCTTACTTGAGGTCTGGAATGAGCAGTTCTTC
CDR3 length: 14; V gene: TRBV7-2; J gene: TRBJ1-2; D gene: NA; clone size: few; CDR3 protein: CASSPGITNYGYTF; CDR3 DNA: TGTGCCAGCAGCCCAGGGATCACTAACTATGGCTACACCTTC
CDR3 length: 18; V gene: TRBV27; J gene: TRBJ2-5; D gene: TRBD1; clone size: NA; CDR3 protein: CASRALPGGKEYQETQYF; CDR3 DNA: TGTGCCAGCAGAGCACTCCCAGGGGGCAAGGAGTACCAAGAGACCCAGTACTTC
CDR3 length: 15; V gene: TRBV11-2; J gene: TRBJ1-4; D gene: NA; clone size: NA; CDR3 protein: CASSPLGGGAEKLFF; CDR3 DNA: TGTGCCAGCAGCCCTTTAGGGGGGGGTGCGGAAAAACTGTTTTTT
CDR3 length: 17; V gene: TRBV3-1; J gene: TRBJ2-4; D gene: NA; clone size: few; CDR3 protein: CASSPQQGGLAKNIQYF; CDR3 DNA: TGTGCCAGCAGCCCCCAACAGGGAGGCTTAGCCAAAAACATTCAGTACTTC
CDR3 length: 14; V gene: TRBV5-1; J gene: TRBJ2-1; D gene: NA; clone size: few; CDR3 protein: CASSLAAGKNEQFF; CDR3 DNA: TGCGCCAGCAGCTTGGCCGCGGGTAAGAATGAGCAGTTCTTC
CDR3 length: 19; V gene: TRBV24-1; J gene: TRBJ1-2; D gene: TRBD1; clone size: NA; CDR3 protein: CATSDLRDRGPENPYGYTF; CDR3 DNA: TGTGCCACCAGTGACCTGCGGGACAGGGGACCCGAAAACCCCTATGGCTACACCTTC
CDR3 length: 14; V gene: TRBV7-7; J gene: TRBJ2-2; D gene: NA; clone size: NA; CDR3 protein: CASSLSPNTGELFF; CDR3 DNA: TGTGCTAGCAGCCTCTCCCCTAACACCGGGGAGCTGTTTTTT
CDR3 length: 14; V gene: TRBV27; J gene: TRBJ1-2; D gene: TRBD1; clone size: NA; CDR3 protein: CASSSDRVGHGYTF; CDR3 DNA: TGTGCCAGCAGTTCCGACAGGGTCGGGCACGGCTACACCTTC